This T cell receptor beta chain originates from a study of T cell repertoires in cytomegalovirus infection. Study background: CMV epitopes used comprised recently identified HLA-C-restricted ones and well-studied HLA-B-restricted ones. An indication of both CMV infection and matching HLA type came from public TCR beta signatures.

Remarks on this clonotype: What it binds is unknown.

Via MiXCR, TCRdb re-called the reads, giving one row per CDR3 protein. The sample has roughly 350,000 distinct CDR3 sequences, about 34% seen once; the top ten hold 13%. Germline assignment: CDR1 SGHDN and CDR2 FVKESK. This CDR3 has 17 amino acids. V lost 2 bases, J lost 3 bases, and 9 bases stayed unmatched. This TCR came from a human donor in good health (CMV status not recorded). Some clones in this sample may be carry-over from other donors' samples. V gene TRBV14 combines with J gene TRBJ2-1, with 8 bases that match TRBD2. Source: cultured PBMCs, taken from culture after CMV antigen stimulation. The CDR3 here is CASSQILSGRVYNEQFF. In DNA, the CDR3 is TGTGCCAGCAGCCAAATACTCTCCGGGAGGGTCTACAATGAGCAGTTCTTC.